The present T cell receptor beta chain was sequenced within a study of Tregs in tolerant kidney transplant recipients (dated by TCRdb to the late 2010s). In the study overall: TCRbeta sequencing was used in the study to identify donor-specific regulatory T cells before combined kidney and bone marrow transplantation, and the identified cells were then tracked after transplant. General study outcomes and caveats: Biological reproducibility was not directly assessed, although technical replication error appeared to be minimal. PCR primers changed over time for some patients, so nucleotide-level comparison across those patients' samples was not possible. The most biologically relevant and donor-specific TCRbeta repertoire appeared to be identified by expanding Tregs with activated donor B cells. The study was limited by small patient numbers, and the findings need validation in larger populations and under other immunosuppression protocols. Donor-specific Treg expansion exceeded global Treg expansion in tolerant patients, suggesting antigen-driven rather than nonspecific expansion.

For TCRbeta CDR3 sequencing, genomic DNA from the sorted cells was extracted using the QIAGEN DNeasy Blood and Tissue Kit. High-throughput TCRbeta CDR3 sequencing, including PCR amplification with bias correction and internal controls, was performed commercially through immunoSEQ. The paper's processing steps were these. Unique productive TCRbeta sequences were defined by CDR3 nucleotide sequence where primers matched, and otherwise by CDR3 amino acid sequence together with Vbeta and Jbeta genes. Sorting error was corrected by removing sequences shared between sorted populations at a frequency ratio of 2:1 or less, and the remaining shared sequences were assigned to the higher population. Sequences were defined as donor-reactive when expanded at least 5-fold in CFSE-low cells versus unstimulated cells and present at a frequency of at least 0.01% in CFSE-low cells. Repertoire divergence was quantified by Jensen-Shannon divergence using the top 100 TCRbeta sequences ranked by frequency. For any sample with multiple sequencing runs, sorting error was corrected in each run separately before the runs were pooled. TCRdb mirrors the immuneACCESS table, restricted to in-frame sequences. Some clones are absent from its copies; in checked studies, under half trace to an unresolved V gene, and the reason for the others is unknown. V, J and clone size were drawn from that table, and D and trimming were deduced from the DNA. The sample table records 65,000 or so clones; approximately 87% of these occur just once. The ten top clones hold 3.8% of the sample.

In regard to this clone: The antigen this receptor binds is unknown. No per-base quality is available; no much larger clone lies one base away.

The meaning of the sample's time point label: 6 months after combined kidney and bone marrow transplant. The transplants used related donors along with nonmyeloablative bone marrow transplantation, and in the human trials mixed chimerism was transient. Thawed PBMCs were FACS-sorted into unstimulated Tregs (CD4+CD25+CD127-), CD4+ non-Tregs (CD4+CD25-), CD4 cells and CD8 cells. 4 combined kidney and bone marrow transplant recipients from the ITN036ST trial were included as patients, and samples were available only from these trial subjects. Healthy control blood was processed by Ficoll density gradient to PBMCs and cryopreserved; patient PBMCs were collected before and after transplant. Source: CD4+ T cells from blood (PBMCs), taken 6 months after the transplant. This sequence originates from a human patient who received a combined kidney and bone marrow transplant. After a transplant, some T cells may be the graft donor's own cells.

The bases are TGTGCCAGCAGCTGGAAATTCGGGACAGGGAGCGGCTACACCTTC. Its product reads: CASSWKFGTGSGYTF. The chain is encoded by TRBV5-6 joined to TRBJ1-2, and 9 junctional nucleotides match TRBD1. The CDR3 goes from the cysteine to the phenylalanine over 15 residues. The sequence is cut down to CDR3 DNA, 45 bases in frame from base 1. Reading the germline V gene gives CDR1 SGHDT and CDR2 YYEEEE. V and J are trimmed by 3 bases and 8 bases, and the gene matches miss 11 bases of the junction.